These 27 T cell receptor beta chains originate from one sample sequenced in a study of regulatory T cells in long-lasting Graves disease. The TCR beta library used iRepertoire HTBI primers with Arm-PCR amplification of CDR3. TCRdb itself ran the multiplex PCR reads through MiXCR, one entry per CDR3 protein. Altogether 500,000 or so distinct CDR3 sequences are present, roughly 15% being singletons, with the ten largest covering 25%. Time point reported: newly diagnosed GD, antithyroid drugs for less than 3 months. The authors made the TCR library using RNA they extracted from PBMCs. The same data also went into a second study, on T cells in Graves' hyperthyroidism and ophthalmopathy.

The material was peripheral blood mononuclear cells (PBMCs), obtained at new diagnosis, from a patient treated with antithyroid drugs. Receptors originate from a woman aged 35 to 59 with Graves disease.

The V and J genes are TRBV12-3 or TRBV12-4 and TRBJ1-4; D is unresolved. V lost 6 bases and J 8 bases, leaving 7 bases between the germline ends. The CDR3 length is 11 residues. CDR3 DNA sequence: TGTGCCAGCAGCGGAGAAGAAAAACTGTTTTTT. It translates to CASSGEEKLFF.

The V and J genes are TRBV2 and TRBJ2-3; no clear D gene. The CDR3 extends over 16 amino acids. Germline CDR1 is SNHLY and CDR2 is FYNNEI. Deletions cut 2 bases from V and 1 base from J, with 13 bases between. The CDR3 spells CASSENGSPGTDTQYF. The CDR3 DNA reads TGTGCCAGCAGTGAAAATGGGTCCCCGGGCACAGATACGCAGTATTTT. The full variable domain, with the rest looked up from reference TRBV2 and TRBJ2-3, is EPEVTQTPSHQVTQMGQEVILRCVPISNHLYFYWYRQILGQKVEFLVSFYNNEISEKSEIFDDQFSVERPDGSNFTLKIRSTKLEDSAMYFCASSENGSPGTDTQYFGPGTRLTVL.

This clonotype was detected ten times or more. The rearrangement links TRBV5-1 to TRBJ2-1; 7 nucleotides line up with TRBD1. The V gene end was trimmed by 4 bases and the J gene end by 0 bases; junction bases not matched to a gene: 4. The germline V gene has CDR1 SGHRS and CDR2 YFSETQ. The CDR3 consists of 15 residues. CDR3 region: CASSLQGPSYNEQFF. The CDR3 DNA follows: TGCGCCAGCAGCCTACAGGGGCCCTCCTACAATGAGCAGTTCTTC.

This chain connects TRBV11-3 to TRBJ2-1, with a possible D match to TRBD2 (6 bases). V was trimmed by 3 bases and J by 8 bases, leaving 14 bases between them. This CDR3 is 14 amino acids long. The germline CDR1 and CDR2 sequences are SGHNT and YENEEA. Written as DNA, the CDR3 is TGTGCCAGCAGCTTTCGGGACTGGACGGATGAGCAGTTCTTC. The encoded protein is CASSFRDWTDEQFF.

This clonotype was recorded a few times. This chain connects TRBV6-1 to TRBJ2-7; D might be TRBD2 (5 bases). The germline V gene has CDR1 MNHNS and CDR2 SASEGT. This CDR3 is 15 amino acids long. Trimming took off 2 bases at V and 7 bases at J, with 18 bases between the two ends. CDR3 DNA: TGTGCCAGCAGTGAAAATTCGAGGACTGGCGGGGAGCAGTACTTC. Amino acids: CASSENSRTGGEQYF.

The rearrangement uses TRBV2 and TRBJ1-5; D unresolved. The V end was cut by 7 bases, the J end by 6 bases, with 13 bases between. In germline, CDR1 is SNHLY, CDR2 FYNNEI. The CDR3 runs 13 residues. The CDR3 DNA follows: TGTGCCAGCATTCTGGGAATAGGTCAGCCCCAGCATTTT. This sequence encodes CASILGIGQPQHF.

The sample holds many counts of this clonotype. In nucleotides, the CDR3 is TGTGCCAGCAGTCCAAGGACATCTAACAATGAGCAGTTCTTC. Protein product: CASSPRTSNNEQFF. The chain joins TRBV2 to TRBJ2-1; a possible D gene is TRBD1 (5 bases). The CDR3 covers 14 residues. From germline, CDR1 is SNHLY and CDR2 FYNNEI. The germline V and J ends were trimmed by 5 bases and 5 bases, with 13 bases remaining between them. Drawing the rest from reference TRBV2 and TRBJ2-1, the complete variable domain is EPEVTQTPSHQVTQMGQEVILRCVPISNHLYFYWYRQILGQKVEFLVSFYNNEISEKSEIFDDQFSVERPDGSNFTLKIRSTKLEDSAMYFCASSPRTSNNEQFFGPGTRLTVL.

This clonotype was detected ten times or more. The gene calls are TRBV25-1 and TRBJ2-7; TRBD1 might be the D (6 bases). Germline V CDR1 and CDR2: MGHDK, SYGVNS. CDR3 size: 14 residues. The V gene lost 2 bases and the J gene lost 3 bases, with 11 bases spanning the gap. The CDR3 DNA follows: TGTGCCAGCAGTGAACTGGGACAACACTACGAGCAGTACTTC. Residues: CASSELGQHYEQYF.

This clonotype was detected ten times or more. Here the CDR3 DNA reads TGCAGTGGGACCGGGACAGGGAGCTACGAGCAGTACTTC. It specifies CSGTGTGSYEQYF. The J gene is TRBJ2-7, the V gene TRBV20-1, with 9 positions matching TRBD1. V was clipped by 7 bases and J by 3 bases; unmatched bases: 7. Germline V CDR1 and CDR2: DFQATT, SNEGSKA (reference sequence). There are 13 residues in the CDR3.

This clonotype has a handful of counts. CDR3 residues: CSVEPQGSYSDEQFF. The CDR3 DNA follows: TGCAGCGTTGAGCCACAAGGATCCTACAGTGATGAGCAGTTCTTC. V usage is TRBV29-1 and J usage is TRBJ2-1; D unclear. The CDR3 totals 15 residues. The germline V and J ends were trimmed by 3 bases and 8 bases, with 20 bases remaining between them. Germline CDR1 SQVTM, CDR2 ANQGSEA.

This clonotype was counted ten times or more. The chain recombines TRBV15 with TRBJ1-1; possible D gene TRBD1, 6 bases. Germline lookup yields CDR1 LNHNV and CDR2 YYDKDF (reference sequence). The CDR3 spans 17 residues. The V and J ends lost 0 bases and 5 bases respectively, with 19 bases between them. The CDR3 loop is CATSRDQLGGLRTEAFF. The CDR3 DNA follows: TGTGCCACCAGCAGAGATCAATTAGGGGGGCTGAGGACTGAAGCTTTCTTT. The full variable domain, its missing parts supplied by reference TRBV15 and TRBJ1-1, is DAMVIQNPRYQVTQFGKPVTLSCSQTLNHNVMYWYQQKSSQAPKLLFHYYDKDFNNEADTPDNFQSRRPNTSFCFLDIRSPGLGDTAMYLCATSRDQLGGLRTEAFFGQGTRLTVV.

This clonotype has ten or more counts. The chain recombines TRBV6-9 with TRBJ2-5; 8 bases match TRBD2. This CDR3 contains 15 residues. V lost 3 bases to trimming and J lost 4 bases; unmatched junction nucleotides: 7. CDR1 MNHGY and CDR2 SVAAGI come from the germline V gene. The CDR3 region has the DNA TGTGCCAGCAGTTACTTATTAGCGGGGCGAGAGACCCAGTACTTC. Translation gives CASSYLLAGRETQYF.

This clonotype was recorded many times. V and J are TRBV6-1 and TRBJ2-3; the D gene is possibly TRBD2 (6 bases). This CDR3 has 14 residues. V shed 6 bases and J shed 0 bases, with 10 bases lying between them. Per the germline V gene, CDR1 is MNHNS and CDR2 is SASEGT. The CDR3 sequence: CASRLAASTDTQYF. The DNA of the CDR3 is TGTGCCAGCAGGTTAGCGGCTAGCACAGATACGCAGTATTTT.

The chain is built from TRBV14 and TRBJ1-1; 9 bases agree with TRBD1. The CDR3 length is 17 residues. Germline V gives CDR1 SGHDN, CDR2 FVKESK. With 5 bases clipped from V and 4 bases from J, the junction kept 14 bases outside the gene matches. CDR3 sequence: CASSKLPGQGVGTEAFF. The CDR3 coding sequence is TGTGCCAGCAGCAAACTTCCGGGACAGGGAGTAGGCACTGAAGCTTTCTTT.

This clonotype was seen repeatedly, ten times or more. This chain uses TRBV18 with TRBJ1-1; D is undetermined. The CDR3 is 16 amino acids. Between the trimmed V and J ends, which lost 6 bases and 2 bases, there was a span of 19 bases. Germline V gene data show CDR1 as KGHSH and CDR2 as LQKENI. The CDR3 region is CASSHGKRSPNTEAFF. In DNA form, the CDR3 reads TGTGCCAGCTCCCACGGCAAAAGGAGCCCAAACACTGAAGCTTTCTTT. Looking up the rest from reference TRBV18 and TRBJ1-1 gives the full variable domain: NAGVMQNPRHLVRRRGQEARLRCSPMKGHSHVYWYRQLPEEGLKFMVYLQKENIIDESGMPKERFSAEFPKEGPSILRIQQVVRGDSAAYFCASSHGKRSPNTEAFFGQGTRLTVV.

The chain joins TRBV7-2 to TRBJ2-5, with 13 bases identical to TRBD2. The CDR3 totals 16 residues. Germline assignment: CDR1 SGHTA and CDR2 FQGNSA. V dropped 6 bases and J dropped 5; count of bases not matched to a gene: 9. CDR3 nucleotide sequence: TGTGCCAGCAGAGCCGGGACTAGCGGGGTTTACGAGACCCAGTACTTC. Protein product: CASRAGTSGVYETQYF.

The V and J genes are TRBV11-2 and TRBJ2-5; D remains unclear. The end of the DNA fits TRBJ2-7 better, so the J call may be wrong. The CDR3 covers 13 residues. The germline V gene encodes CDR1 SGHAT and CDR2 FQNNGV. CDR3 sequence (DNA): TGTGCCAGCAGCTTAGATCTTTGGAACGAGCAGTACTTC. Translating it yields CASSLDLWNEQYF.

V and J are TRBV5-5 and TRBJ2-7, with D tentatively TRBD1 or TRBD2 (5 bases each). V dropped 4 bases and J dropped 5 bases, with 19 bases sitting between them. Per germline, CDR1 SGHKS and CDR2 YYEKEE (reference sequence). The CDR3 sequence is 15 residues long. The CDR3 DNA sequence: TGTGCCAGCAGCCTCCCGTGGATAGGGGACCACGAGCAGTACTTC. Translation gives CASSLPWIGDHEQYF.

The table lists this clonotype with many counts. The chain joins TRBV27 to TRBJ1-5, with D perhaps matching TRBD1 (6 bases). The CDR3 covers 14 residues. Germline-derived CDR1 and CDR2 are MNHEY and SMNVEV (reference sequence). Trimming pared 5 bases from V and 3 bases from J, leaving 11 bases between. CDR3 protein: CASSVGGPNQPQHF. As DNA, the CDR3 is TGTGCCAGCAGTGTGGGGGGGCCCAATCAGCCCCAGCATTTT.

The chain is built from TRBV20-1 and TRBJ2-1; 10 positions agree with TRBD2. V lost 0 bases to trimming and J lost 0 bases; unmatched junction nucleotides: 8. The CDR3 has 18 residues. CDR1 and CDR2 from the germline V gene are DFQATT and SNEGSKA (reference sequence). The CDR3 reads CSARDAKAGGNSYNEQFF. The DNA for the CDR3 is TGCAGTGCTAGAGATGCGAAAGCGGGGGGGAACTCCTACAATGAGCAGTTCTTC.

This clonotype turned up a few times. The chain couples TRBV5-1 to TRBJ2-3; D possibly matches TRBD1 or TRBD2 (6 bases each). Germline CDR1 and CDR2: SGHRS and YFSETQ. V was pared by 0 bases and J by 2 bases, with 13 bases between. The CDR3 runs to 16 residues. The CDR3: CASSLAVGGNTDTQYF. The CDR3 nucleotides are TGCGCCAGCAGCTTGGCCGTGGGGGGCAACACAGATACGCAGTATTTT.

The CDR3 region has the DNA TGCGCCAGCAGCTTGGCTAGCGCTGTCTCCTACAATGAGCAGTTCTTC. Its translation is CASSLASAVSYNEQFF. This chain connects TRBV5-1 to TRBJ2-1; perhaps TRBD2 as D (6 bases). V gave up 0 bases and J gave up 0 bases, with 10 bases separating them. CDR1 and CDR2 from the germline V gene are SGHRS and YFSETQ. The CDR3 consists of 16 residues.

The CDR3 region is CASSYPGQGLAFF. The CDR3 nucleotides read TGTGCCAGCAGTTACCCTGGGCAGGGCTTGGCTTTCTTT. This chain links TRBV6-5 with TRBJ1-1; D is possibly TRBD1 (5 bases). The CDR3 covers 13 residues. V was cut by 2 bases and J by 11 bases, with 15 bases left in between. Germline V CDR1 and CDR2: MNHEY, SVGAGI.

Many counts were recorded for this clonotype. Germline is not matched at one junction end, which may reflect a read error. This rearrangement joins TRBV5-1 to TRBJ1-1; a weak D match, TRBD1 (5 bases). Germline CDR1 and CDR2: SGHRS and YFSETQ. The CDR3 totals 15 residues. The CDR3 loop is CASSLEAGLNTEAFF. CDR3 nucleotides: TGTGCCAGCAGCTTGGAGGCGGGGCTGAACACTGAAGCTTTCTTT.

This clonotype was counted only a few times. J is TRBJ2-1 and V is TRBV12-3 or TRBV12-4; D is undetermined. Trimming stripped 10 bases from V and 1 base from J, with 11 bases between. The CDR3 has 13 amino acids. CDR3 region: CAISRLSYNEQFF. Written as DNA, the CDR3 is TGTGCCATCTCGCGGTTGTCCTACAATGAGCAGTTCTTC.

This clonotype was seen many times. The genes are TRBV6-1 and TRBJ1-2, with 8 bases fitting TRBD1. CDR1 and CDR2 (germline): MNHNS, SASEGT. The J segment lost 4 bases and the V segment lost 2 bases, leaving 12 bases of the junction unmatched. The CDR3 sequence is 17 residues long. DNA of the CDR3: TGTGCCAGCAGTGAAAAAGGGACAGGCCCCAATATCTATGGCTACACCTTC. Translation: CASSEKGTGPNIYGYTF.

This clonotype came up many times. The gene calls are TRBV28 and TRBJ2-3; D tentatively reads TRBD1 or TRBD2 (5 bases each). V lost 8 bases to trimming and J lost 2 bases, with 14 bases between them. CDR3 length: 14 residues. CDR1 is MDHEN, CDR2 SYDVKM, per germline. The CDR3 loop is CASSPGSNTDTQYF. CDR3 DNA sequence: TGTGCCAGCTCACCAGGGAGTAACACAGATACGCAGTATTTT. Filled out from reference TRBV28 and TRBJ2-3, the complete variable domain reads DVKVTQSSRYLVKRTGEKVFLECVQDMDHENMFWYRQDPGLGLRLIYFSYDVKMKEKGDIPEGYSVSREKKERFSLILESASTNQTSMYLCASSPGSNTDTQYFGPGTRLTVL.